This T cell receptor (beta chain) was sequenced in a study of blood T cells in healthy people across ages. Study overall: For every two T cells, template switching captured about one barcoded beta molecule. Study outcomes and limitations: Strong correlation was found linking TCR beta diversity to naive T cell percentage.

Germline lookup yields CDR1 MNHNS and CDR2 SASEGT. CDR3 length: 13 amino acids. As for this clonotype: Its antigen remains unidentified. At one end, the junction sequence differs from germline, possibly due to a read error.

A second PCR of 7 to 11 cycles used a sample-barcoded 5' primer and a J-beta primer mix. Each CDR3 protein is one row after TCRdb ran MiXCR on the 5' RACE reads. Among 1.5 million or so distinct CDR3 sequences listed, around two fifths were seen once. Around 10 milliliters of peripheral blood were drawn from each donor. Per sample, a minimum of 6 million PBMCs were isolated. The clonotype was recovered from a woman aged 18-30 years in good health. The J gene is TRBJ2-3, the V gene TRBV6-1; D possibly uses TRBD1 or TRBD2 (5 bases each). The sequencing input was blood. The CDR3, as DNA: TGTGCCAGAGGGGACGTTAGCACAGATATGCAGTATTTT. It codes for CARGDVSTDMQYF.